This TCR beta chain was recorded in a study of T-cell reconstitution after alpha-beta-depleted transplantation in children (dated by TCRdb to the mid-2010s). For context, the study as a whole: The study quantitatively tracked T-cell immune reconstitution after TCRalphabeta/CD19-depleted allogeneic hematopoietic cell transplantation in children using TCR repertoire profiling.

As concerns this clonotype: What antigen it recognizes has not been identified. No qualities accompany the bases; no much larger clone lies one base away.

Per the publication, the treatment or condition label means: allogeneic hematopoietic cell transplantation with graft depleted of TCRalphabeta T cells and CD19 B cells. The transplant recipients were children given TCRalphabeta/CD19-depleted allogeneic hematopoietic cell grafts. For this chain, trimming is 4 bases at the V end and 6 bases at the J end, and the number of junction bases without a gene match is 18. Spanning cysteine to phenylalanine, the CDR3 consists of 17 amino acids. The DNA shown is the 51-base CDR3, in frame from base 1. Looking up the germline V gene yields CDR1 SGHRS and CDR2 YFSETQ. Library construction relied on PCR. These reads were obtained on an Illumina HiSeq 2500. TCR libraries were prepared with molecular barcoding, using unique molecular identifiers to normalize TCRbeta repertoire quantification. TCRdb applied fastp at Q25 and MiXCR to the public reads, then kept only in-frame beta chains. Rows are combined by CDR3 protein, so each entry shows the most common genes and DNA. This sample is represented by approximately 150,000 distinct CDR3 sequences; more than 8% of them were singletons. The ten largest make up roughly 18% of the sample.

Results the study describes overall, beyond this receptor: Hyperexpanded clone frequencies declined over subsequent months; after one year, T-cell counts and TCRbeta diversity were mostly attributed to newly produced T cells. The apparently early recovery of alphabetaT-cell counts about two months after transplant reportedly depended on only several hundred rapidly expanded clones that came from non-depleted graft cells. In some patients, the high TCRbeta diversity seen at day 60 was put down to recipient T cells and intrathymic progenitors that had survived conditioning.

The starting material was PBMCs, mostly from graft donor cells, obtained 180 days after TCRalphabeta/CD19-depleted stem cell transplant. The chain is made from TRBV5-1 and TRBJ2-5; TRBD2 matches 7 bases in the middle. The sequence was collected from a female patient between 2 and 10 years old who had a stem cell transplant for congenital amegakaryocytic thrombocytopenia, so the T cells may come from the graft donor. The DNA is TGCGCCAGCAGCCCGGGAAAGCTCAGACTAGCAGGGAAGACCCAGTACTTC. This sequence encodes CASSPGKLRLAGKTQYF.